This note documents a single T cell receptor beta chain sequence. What it binds is unknown. Via MiXCR, TCRdb re-called the 5' RACE reads, giving one row per CDR3 protein. The sample contains roughly 450,000 distinct CDR3 sequences, roughly 18% of which appear only once. Trimming shortened V by 1 base and J by 7 bases, and 17 bases separated the two germline ends. The CDR3 is 16 residues long. Germline CDR1 LNHNV, CDR2 YYDKDF (reference sequence). The sample comes from a study of T-cell memory formation after mild COVID-19. The overall study: The study found TCR clusters largely donor specific. Whole-study findings and limits: Contracting CD4+ clones lay largely in CM and EM, with CD8+ ones residing in EMRA. Clones contracting day 15 to 85 were balanced CD4/CD8; later expanders leaned CD4+. Second-wave clones peaking on day 37 lacked confirmed SARS-CoV-2 specificity.

Sequenced sample: PBMCs or a T cell subset sorted from them (not recorded which). The chain employs TRBV15 and TRBJ2-1, with D possibly being TRBD2 (5 bases). This TCR was sampled from an adult woman who had mild COVID-19 (a few samples of this study predate the infection). Cell type and time point are not known. The CDR3 sequence: CATSRGRHHEGNEQFF. As DNA, the CDR3 is TGTGCCACCAGCAGAGGAAGACACCATGAGGGAAATGAGCAGTTCTTC.